The T cell receptor (beta chain) described here comes from a study of cytomegalovirus exposure and HLA in healthy donors. Primers: 60 Vbeta forward and 13 Jbeta reverse. Assay: immunoSEQ multiplex PCR; the TCRdb copy retains only in-frame clones and omits some. This sample yields some 120,000 clones, of which around 8.5% are seen a single time; approximately 5% belongs to the top ten. CDR1 and CDR2 from the germline V gene are WNHNN and SYGVQD (reference sequence). The CDR3 is 13 residues long. V shed 5 bases and J 2 bases; nucleotides not matched to a gene: 2. This clone was seen only a few times. The V gene is TRBV10-1, the J gene TRBJ1-2, with 7 positions matching TRBD1. The clonotype originates from a man aged 35-49 years in good health and CMV-seronegative. Source material: PBMCs. The CDR3 loop reads CASSWDRNYGYTF. The CDR3 region has the DNA TGCGCCAGCAGTTGGGACAGAAACTATGGCTACACCTTC.